The sample holds a few counts of the clone carrying this TCR beta chain. Its cognate antigen is unknown. Time point given: newly diagnosed GD, antithyroid drugs for less than 3 months. After RNA was extracted from PBMCs, the TCR library was made from it. The entry originates in a study of regulatory T cells in long-lasting Graves disease. Study conclusions and caveats: Having only a small sample size may have limited accuracy. Newly diagnosed Graves' patients had higher TCR diversity than persistent ones.

To make TCR beta libraries, researchers used iRepertoire HTBI primers and Arm-PCR of CDR3 regions. As originally analysed: The study identified under 80 TRBV and 13 to 15 TRBJ segments across samples. TCRdb reprocessed the multiplex PCR reads via MiXCR and lists one record per CDR3 protein. The V and J calls follow TCRdb's processing rather than the paper's. The profile shows approximately 540,000 distinct CDR3 sequences, 9.5% to 15% of them singletons. With V trimmed by 0 bases and J by 4 bases, 6 bases remained unmatched. In germline, CDR1 is DFQATT, CDR2 SNEGSKA (reference sequence). The CDR3 runs to 16 residues. In addition, the sample was reused for a study of T cells in Graves' hyperthyroidism and ophthalmopathy. As reported in that work: Blood also carried most thyroid clonotypes expanded above 0.001.

The rearrangement links TRBV20-1 to TRBJ1-1; 12 nucleotides match TRBD1. The TCR sequence derives from a woman aged 30 to 39 with Graves disease. The input for sequencing was peripheral blood mononuclear cells (PBMCs), taken at new diagnosis, from a patient treated with antithyroid drugs. The CDR3 here is CSARDPGQGAGTEAFF. CDR3 nucleotides: TGCAGTGCTAGAGACCCGGGACAGGGGGCAGGCACTGAAGCTTTCTTT.